This TCR beta chain emerged from a study of blood T cell repertoires in COVID-19. Study-level background: Nucleic acid was either cDNA or gDNA, and it came from T cells, B-cell-depleted T cells, or PBMCs.

This CDR3 has 15 amino acids. Per germline, CDR1 SGHNT and CDR2 YYREEE (reference sequence). V lost 4 bases, J lost 4 bases, and 17 bases lay in between. This clone occurred once. Sequenced by immunoSEQ multiplex PCR; TCRdb stores in-frame clones only, minus some. The sample holds roughly 300,000 clones; 83% are singletons and the top ten take around 10%. The sequencing sample was made of peripheral blood. The TCR originated in a woman in her fifties or sixties who had recovered from COVID-19. The chain recombines TRBV5-4 with TRBJ2-5, with D perhaps TRBD1 (6 bases). The DNA of the CDR3 is TGTGCCAGCAGCCCCCAACAGGGCGGAGGAGAGACCCAGTACTTC. Encoded protein: CASSPQQGGGETQYF.